This note documents a single T cell receptor beta chain sequence. This sample stems from a study of blood T cell repertoires in COVID-19. Study in general: The analysed material was cDNA or gDNA that came from T cells, B-cell-depleted T cells, or PBMCs.

The CDR3 runs to 15 residues. From germline, CDR1 is SGHVS and CDR2 FNYEAQ. The germline V and J ends were trimmed by 5 bases and 0 bases, with 14 bases remaining between them. In the source study's methods: It was from reference gene primer amplification that nucleated cell counts were estimated. This table comes from immunoSEQ multiplex PCR, and its TCRdb copy is limited to in-frame clones, with some not included. V and J calls plus clone size are reproduced from that table; the DNA served to infer D and trimming. The sample holds around 200,000 clones, about 81% seen once. The origin of this receptor is a man aged 25-45 years with active or convalescent COVID-19. Sequenced sample: peripheral blood. V and J are TRBV7-6 and TRBJ2-7; possibly TRBD2 for D (5 bases). In DNA form, the CDR3 reads TGTGCCAGCAGCCTCCGGACTTCCAGCTCCTACGAGCAGTACTTC. It translates to CASSLRTSSSYEQYF.